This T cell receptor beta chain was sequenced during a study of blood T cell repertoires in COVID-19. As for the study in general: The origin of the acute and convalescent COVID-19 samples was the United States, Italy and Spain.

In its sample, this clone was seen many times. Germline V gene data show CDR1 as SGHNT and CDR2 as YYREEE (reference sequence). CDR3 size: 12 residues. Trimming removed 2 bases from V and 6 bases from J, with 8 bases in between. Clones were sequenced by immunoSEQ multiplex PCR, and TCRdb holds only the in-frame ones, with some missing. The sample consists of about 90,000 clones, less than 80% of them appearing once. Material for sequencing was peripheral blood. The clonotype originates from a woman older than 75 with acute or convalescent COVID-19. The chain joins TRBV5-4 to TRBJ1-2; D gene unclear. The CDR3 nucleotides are TGTGCCAGCAGCTTATGGCCAAATGGCTACACCTTC. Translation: CASSLWPNGYTF.